These 13 T cell receptor beta chains originate from one sample sequenced in a study of CD4 T cells in relation to SARS-CoV-2 and coronaviruses. Before the COVID-19 pandemic, during about 2011-2018, CD4+ T cells were taken from unexposed donors. Sequencing used immunoSEQ multiplex PCR; TCRdb keeps in-frame clones, though not all of them. The repertoire consists of about 68,000 clones, with 85% to 95% occurring once and the leading ten covering around 0.25%. Material: naive CD4+ T cells from PBMCs. The subset was: naive CD4+ T cells isolated by negative enrichment. The source of these receptors is a human donor in good health.

The CDR3 reads CASRGTGGRYGYTF. The CDR3 bases are TGCGCCAGCAGAGGGACAGGGGGCAGATATGGCTACACCTTC. The chain combines TRBV5-1 with TRBJ1-2; 12 bases are shared with TRBD1. CDR1 SGHRS and CDR2 YFSETQ come from the germline V gene. Germline trimming cut 5 bases from V and 5 bases from J; bases unmatched to any gene: 4. The CDR3 spans 14 residues. Full variable domain (rest looked up from reference TRBV5-1 and TRBJ1-2): KAGVTQTPRYLIKTRGQQVTLSCSPISGHRSVSWYQQTPGQGLQFLFEYFSETQRNKGNFPGRFSGRQFSNSRSEMNVSTLELGDSALYLCASRGTGGRYGYTFGSGTRLTVV.

This chain links TRBV4-1 with TRBJ2-7; 9 nucleotides line up with TRBD1. The trim removed 3 bases at V and 3 bases at J, leaving 3 bases unmatched. Germline CDR1 is MGHRA and CDR2 is YSYEKL. CDR3 length equals 14 residues. The CDR3 sequence: CASSQAGQGYEQYF. In DNA, the CDR3 is TGCGCCAGCAGCCAGGCGGGACAGGGCTACGAGCAGTACTTC.

V is TRBV4-3 and J is TRBJ1-5; no definite D call. Per the germline V gene, CDR1 is LGHNA and CDR2 is YSLEER. The CDR3 runs 14 residues. Between the trimmed V and J ends, which lost 1 base and 6 bases, there was a span of 10 bases. CDR3 sequence reads: CASSQVMLGQPQHF. The DNA for the CDR3 is TGCGCCAGCAGCCAAGTTATGTTGGGTCAGCCCCAGCATTTT.

The V gene is TRBV9, the J gene TRBJ2-5; D might be TRBD1 or TRBD2, each matching 6 bases. From germline, CDR1 is SGDLS and CDR2 YYNGEE. Trimming stripped 4 bases from V and 4 bases from J, with 20 bases between. This CDR3 region has 16 residues. CDR3 nucleotide sequence: TGTGCCAGCAGCCCCGGAGGGGGTTCCTGGGGAGAGACCCAGTACTTC. Protein: CASSPGGGSWGETQYF.

The V and J genes are TRBV30 and TRBJ1-1; possible D gene TRBD1, 6 bases. In germline, CDR1 is GTSNPN, CDR2 SVGIG (reference sequence). The CDR3 is 16 amino acids. V lost 4 bases, J lost 1 base, and 19 bases lay in between. The CDR3 DNA reads TGTGCCTGGAACCGGGACACCACTTTGAGGAACACTGAAGCTTTCTTT. As protein: CAWNRDTTLRNTEAFF.

This clone came up once. In nucleotides, the CDR3 is TGTGCCACTCGGGACCTCAGCTCTGGAAACACCATATATTTT. It yields the protein CATRDLSSGNTIYF. The V call is TRBV19, the J call TRBJ1-3, with D possibly being TRBD1 (5 bases). CDR3 length equals 14 residues. With 10 bases removed from V and 0 bases from J, the gap between germline ends came to 13 bases. Germline values: CDR1 LNHDA, CDR2 SQIVND (reference sequence).

This rearrangement joins TRBV5-1 to TRBJ2-3, with 8 bases identical to TRBD1. Germline CDR1 and CDR2: SGHRS and YFSETQ. The CDR3 contains 16 residues. Trimming took 2 bases from V and 5 from J; bases not matched to a gene: 10. CDR3 sequence reads: CASSFTGDRLIDTQYF. The CDR3 bases are TGCGCCAGCAGCTTTACCGGGGACAGGCTTATAGATACGCAGTATTTT.

The chain carries TRBV19 and TRBJ2-4; 13 bases line up with TRBD2. This CDR3 is built from 15 residues. Looked up from germline, CDR1 is LNHDA and CDR2 is SQIVND (reference sequence). The V segment lost 5 bases and the J segment 4 bases; nucleotides outside the gene matches: 2. The CDR3 reads CASSVGLAGKNIQYF. The CDR3 DNA reads as TGTGCCAGTAGTGTGGGACTAGCGGGAAAAAACATTCAGTACTTC. The whole variable domain, filled in from reference TRBV19 and TRBJ2-4, reads DGGITQSPKYLFRKEGQNVTLSCEQNLNHDAMYWYRQDPGQGLRLIYYSQIVNDFQKGDIAEGYSVSREKKESFPLTVTSAQKNPTAFYLCASSVGLAGKNIQYFGAGTRLSVL.

In its sample, this clone was seen a few times. V is TRBV2 and J is TRBJ1-6, with a possible D match to TRBD1 (6 bases). The V end lost 7 bases, the J end lost 7 bases, and 11 bases lay between the germline ends. The CDR3 spans 13 residues. Per the germline V gene, CDR1 is SNHLY and CDR2 is FYNNEI. CDR3 residues: CASIDRSNSPLHF. The CDR3 DNA reads as TGTGCCAGCATAGACAGGTCGAATTCACCCCTCCACTTT.

This chain links TRBV18 with TRBJ1-2, with a tentative D call TRBD1 (5 bases). Germline values: CDR1 KGHSH, CDR2 LQKENI. CDR3 length equals 15 residues. The V and J ends lost 2 bases and 3 bases respectively, with 13 bases between them. The CDR3, as DNA: TGTGCCAGCTCACCAGACTCCGGGACGGACTATGGCTACACCTTC. Its translation: CASSPDSGTDYGYTF.

The chain uses TRBV7-9 and TRBJ2-1; 13 positions agree with TRBD2. V lost 4 bases to trimming and J lost 6 bases; unmatched junction nucleotides: 15. Per the germline V gene, CDR1 is SEHNR and CDR2 is FQNEAQ (reference sequence). This CDR3 comprises 19 residues. The CDR3 loop is CASSSTSGGPLLVSNEQFF. Here the CDR3 DNA reads TGTGCCAGCAGCTCGACTAGCGGGGGGCCACTCCTGGTTTCCAATGAGCAGTTCTTC.

This sequence joins TRBV9 and TRBJ1-1; D may be TRBD1 (6 bases). The CDR3 consists of 14 residues. Germline V gene data show CDR1 as SGDLS and CDR2 as YYNGEE. Trimming took off 4 bases at V and 4 bases at J, with 14 bases between the two ends. The CDR3 protein is CASSLLTGSTEAFF. The CDR3 DNA is TGTGCCAGCAGCCTGCTAACAGGGTCCACTGAAGCTTTCTTT.

The rearrangement joins TRBV7-6 to TRBJ1-2, with a possible D match to TRBD1 (6 bases). V was cut by 2 bases and J by 2 bases, with 12 bases left in between. Germline CDR1 is SGHVS and CDR2 is FNYEAQ. The CDR3 loop spans 15 amino acids. This CDR3 is CASSLPRGRNYGYTF. The DNA of the CDR3 is TGTGCCAGCAGCTTACCCAGGGGCAGGAACTATGGCTACACCTTC.